The 8 T cell receptor beta chains given below trace back to one sample, sequenced in a study of OX40 agonist ivuxolimab in advanced cancers. Repertoires were generated with immunoSEQ multiplex PCR, while TCRdb's copy carries only in-frame clones and drops some. Of over 15,000 clones listed, approximately 69% are singletons. The sample in question was CD4+ or CD8+ T cells sorted from blood, obtained in a trial of the OX40 agonist ivuxolimab. Source of these receptors: an adult with an advanced solid tumor such as melanoma, head and neck, liver or kidney cancer.

This clone turned up a few times. The genes are TRBV28 and TRBJ1-4; TRBD1 aligns across 7 bases. The J segment lost 7 bases and the V segment lost 8 bases, leaving 22 bases of the junction unmatched. This CDR3 is built from 18 residues. Per germline, CDR1 MDHEN and CDR2 SYDVKM. CDR3 amino acids: CASGERDSAAPNGEKLFF. The CDR3 nucleotides are TGTGCCAGCGGGGAACGGGACAGCGCCGCCCCGAACGGTGAAAAACTGTTTTTT.

The J gene is TRBJ2-1, the V gene TRBV7-9; weak D call: TRBD2 (5 bases). CDR3 length equals 16 residues. Germline lookup yields CDR1 SEHNR and CDR2 FQNEAQ (reference sequence). V dropped 5 bases and J dropped 0 bases, with 14 bases sitting between them. The CDR3 loop is CASSPRGGGSYNEQFF. CDR3 DNA: TGTGCCAGCAGCCCCCGAGGAGGAGGCTCCTACAATGAGCAGTTCTTC.

Written as DNA, the CDR3 is TGTGCCAGCAGCCAAGGGGGCGGCGAGCAGTACTTC. It encodes CASSQGGGEQYF. The chain joins TRBV4-2 to TRBJ2-7; tentative D call: TRBD1 (5 bases). The CDR3 consists of 12 residues. Germline CDR1 and CDR2: LGHNA and YNFKEQ. V was pared by 1 base and J by 6 bases, with 7 bases between.

The chain uses TRBV9 and TRBJ2-3; D is uncertain. The CDR3 runs 14 residues. Trimming took 0 bases from V and 6 from J, leaving 11 bases between them. CDR1 SGDLS and CDR2 YYNGEE come from the germline V gene. This chain's CDR3 is CASSVESLFDTQYF. CDR3 sequence (DNA): TGTGCCAGCAGCGTAGAAAGTCTTTTTGATACGCAGTATTTT.

The CDR3 region is CASSLSASSGTQYF. The CDR3, as DNA: TGTGCCAGCAGTTTATCTGCTAGCTCGGGGACCCAGTACTTC. The genes are TRBV27 and TRBJ2-5; D might be TRBD2 (5 bases). Trimming pared 0 bases from V and 7 bases from J, leaving 12 bases between. CDR1 and CDR2 from the germline V gene are MNHEY and SMNVEV (reference sequence). CDR3 length: 14 amino acids.

With respect to this clone: The junction departs from the called germline gene at one end, perhaps through a read error. The gene calls are TRBV7-7 and TRBJ2-1; D may be TRBD2 (7 bases). Germline V gene sequence: CDR1 SSHAT, CDR2 FNYEAQ (reference sequence). The CDR3 extends over 15 amino acids. CDR3 residues: CASSPSGTPPNEQFF. The CDR3 DNA follows: TGTGCTAGCAGCCCGAGCGGGACACCGCCCAATGAGCAGTTCTTC.

This clone was recorded only once. This sequence joins TRBV30 and TRBJ1-1; 7 nucleotides align to TRBD1. The junction had 1 base not matched to a gene; V was cut back by 5 bases and J by 1 base. The CDR3 runs to 12 residues. Germline CDR1 GTSNPN, CDR2 SVGIG (reference sequence). CDR3 bases: TGTGCCTGGGGGACAGCGAACACTGAAGCTTTCTTT. Translated, it gives CAWGTANTEAFF.

CDR3 coding DNA: TGTGCCAGCAGCTTCCGGGACGGCCTTTATGGCTACACCTTC. Protein sequence: CASSFRDGLYGYTF. V and J are TRBV5-5 and TRBJ1-2; possibly TRBD1 for D (5 bases). This CDR3 has 14 amino acids. Germline CDR1 and CDR2: SGHKS and YYEKEE (reference sequence). Trimming removed 2 bases from V and 5 bases from J, with 13 bases in between. Looking up the rest from reference TRBV5-5 and TRBJ1-2 gives the full variable domain: DAGVTQSPTHLIKTRGQQVTLRCSPISGHKSVSWYQQVLGQGPQFIFQYYEKEERGRGNFPDRFSARQFPNYSSELNVNALLLGDSALYLCASSFRDGLYGYTFGSGTRLTVV.